The 24 T cell receptor beta chains in this list originate from one sample, sequenced in a study of blood T cell repertoires in COVID-19. TCRdb's table, derived via immunoSEQ multiplex PCR, lists solely in-frame clones and lacks some. The table lists about 250,000 clones, roughly nine tenths of them singletons. Sequencing input: PBMCs or T cells enriched from blood (not recorded which). All receptors derive from a woman in her 50s who had recovered from COVID-19.

The chain links TRBV2 to TRBJ1-1; D is possibly TRBD1 (5 bases). The germline V gene encodes CDR1 SNHLY and CDR2 FYNNEI. The CDR3 contains 16 residues. V lost 6 bases and J 3 bases, leaving 20 bases between the germline ends. In DNA form, the CDR3 reads TGTGCCAGCAGAACACCACCGGGACGCGGGGACACTGAAGCTTTCTTT. It is translated as CASRTPPGRGDTEAFF.

This chain uses TRBV28 with TRBJ1-1; D is uncertain. Germline V CDR1 and CDR2: MDHEN, SYDVKM. The ends were cut back, 5 bases at V and 3 bases at J, with 7 bases in the middle. This CDR3 spans 12 amino acids. The CDR3 protein is CASSLPYTEAFF. CDR3 in DNA: TGTGCCAGCAGTCTCCCGTACACTGAAGCTTTCTTT. The complete variable domain, with remaining parts taken from reference TRBV28 and TRBJ1-1, reads DVKVTQSSRYLVKRTGEKVFLECVQDMDHENMFWYRQDPGLGLRLIYFSYDVKMKEKGDIPEGYSVSREKKERFSLILESASTNQTSMYLCASSLPYTEAFFGQGTRLTVV.

The chain joins TRBV19 to TRBJ2-2, with D perhaps matching TRBD1 (7 bases). Germline lookup yields CDR1 LNHDA and CDR2 SQIVND (reference sequence). V was shortened by 4 bases and J by 6 bases, with 15 bases between the two germline ends. The CDR3 consists of 15 residues. For the CDR3, the DNA is TGTGCCAGTAGTAAACCGGCAGGGGGGCCCGGGGAGCTGTTTTTT. This codes for CASSKPAGGPGELFF.

This clone has at least ten counts. V and J are TRBV28 and TRBJ1-5; tentatively, D is TRBD1 (5 bases). Deletions cut 5 bases from V and 3 bases from J, with 11 bases between. Germline values: CDR1 MDHEN, CDR2 SYDVKM. This CDR3 contains 14 residues. DNA of the CDR3: TGTGCCAGCAGTCAAACAGGAAACAATCAGCCCCAGCATTTT. Translation gives CASSQTGNNQPQHF. The full variable domain, its missing parts supplied by reference TRBV28 and TRBJ1-5, is DVKVTQSSRYLVKRTGEKVFLECVQDMDHENMFWYRQDPGLGLRLIYFSYDVKMKEKGDIPEGYSVSREKKERFSLILESASTNQTSMYLCASSQTGNNQPQHFGDGTRLSIL.

The genes are TRBV29-1 and TRBJ2-7, with D hard to call. The germline V gene has CDR1 SQVTM and CDR2 ANQGSEA. The V end lost 4 bases, the J end lost 5 bases, and 9 bases lay between the germline ends. This CDR3 comprises 11 residues. Here the CDR3 reads CSVGQKNEQYF. As DNA, the CDR3 is TGCAGCGTTGGGCAGAAGAACGAGCAGTACTTC.

This clone has only a few counts. The V call is TRBV4-2, the J call TRBJ2-5, with a weak D call TRBD2 (6 bases). The germline V gene has CDR1 LGHNA and CDR2 YNFKEQ. V was pared by 2 bases and J by 3 bases, with 13 bases between. This CDR3 is 15 amino acids long. CDR3 DNA sequence: TGTGCCAGCAGCCAACAAGGGGAGGCTAAAGAGACCCAGTACTTC. This translates into CASSQQGEAKETQYF.

V and J are TRBV11-3 and TRBJ2-3, with 13 bases identical to TRBD2. Germline V gives CDR1 SGHNT, CDR2 YENEEA. The CDR3 contains 15 residues. Trimming took 4 bases from V and 6 from J; bases not matched to a gene: 4. The CDR3 nucleotides read TGTGCCAGCAGCTCCCGACTAGCGGGGGGCGATACGCAGTATTTT. Residues: CASSSRLAGGDTQYF.

The V gene is TRBV5-1, the J gene TRBJ2-5; 7 bases are a match to TRBD1. The CDR3 is 12 residues long. V lost 4 bases to trimming and J lost 9 bases; unmatched junction nucleotides: 6. Germline CDR1 is SGHRS and CDR2 is YFSETQ. CDR3 amino acids: CASSQTGLAQYF. CDR3 sequence (DNA): TGCGCCAGCAGCCAGACAGGGTTGGCCCAGTACTTC. The whole variable domain, remainder taken from reference TRBV5-1 and TRBJ2-5, is KAGVTQTPRYLIKTRGQQVTLSCSPISGHRSVSWYQQTPGQGLQFLFEYFSETQRNKGNFPGRFSGRQFSNSRSEMNVSTLELGDSALYLCASSQTGLAQYFGPGTRLLVL.

V gene TRBV18 combines with J gene TRBJ1-4, with D maybe TRBD1 (6 bases). CDR1 and CDR2 from the germline V gene are KGHSH and LQKENI. V dropped 3 bases and J dropped 7 bases, with 9 bases sitting between them. CDR3 length equals 13 residues. CDR3 protein: CASSPGGAEKLFF. CDR3 bases: TGTGCCAGCTCACCGGGGGGGGCTGAAAAACTGTTTTTT. Together with reference TRBV18 and TRBJ1-4, the CDR3 gives the full variable domain: NAGVMQNPRHLVRRRGQEARLRCSPMKGHSHVYWYRQLPEEGLKFMVYLQKENIIDESGMPKERFSAEFPKEGPSILRIQQVVRGDSAAYFCASSPGGAEKLFFGSGTQLSVL.

The rearrangement links TRBV14 to TRBJ1-3; D remains ambiguous. Trimming cost V 4 bases and J 8 bases, with 12 bases left between them. The length of the CDR3 is 13 residues. Per the germline V gene, CDR1 is SGHDN and CDR2 is FVKESK. CDR3 sequence (DNA): TGTGCCAGCAGCCTCCCCGATAGCTACACCATATATTTT. It specifies CASSLPDSYTIYF. Looking up the rest from reference TRBV14 and TRBJ1-3 gives the full variable domain: EAGVTQFPSHSVIEKGQTVTLRCDPISGHDNLYWYRRVMGKEIKFLLHFVKESKQDESGMPNNRFLAERTGGTYSTLKVQPAELEDSGVYFCASSLPDSYTIYFGEGSWLTVV.

The chain links TRBV30 to TRBJ2-6, with TRBD1 matching over 7 bases. Germline trimming cut 4 bases from V and 2 bases from J; bases unmatched to any gene: 8. There are 16 residues in the CDR3. Germline CDR1 GTSNPN, CDR2 SVGIG (reference sequence). The CDR3 nucleotides are TGTGCCTGGATCCGACAGGGCCTTCCTGGGGCCAACGTCCTGACTTTC. As protein: CAWIRQGLPGANVLTF.

The chain joins TRBV28 to TRBJ2-3; 12 bases line up with TRBD2. CDR1 is MDHEN, CDR2 SYDVKM, per germline. The J segment lost 1 base and the V segment lost 8 bases, leaving 1 base of the junction unmatched. The CDR3 consists of 14 residues. The CDR3 region is CASRLAGGTDTQYF. The CDR3 DNA is TGTGCCAGCCGACTAGCGGGAGGCACAGATACGCAGTATTTT. Using reference TRBV28 and TRBJ2-3 for the parts outside the CDR3, the full variable domain is DVKVTQSSRYLVKRTGEKVFLECVQDMDHENMFWYRQDPGLGLRLIYFSYDVKMKEKGDIPEGYSVSREKKERFSLILESASTNQTSMYLCASRLAGGTDTQYFGPGTRLTVL.

V usage is TRBV29-1 and J usage is TRBJ1-1, with TRBD1 identical over 7 bases. Unmatched junction bases numbered 1, after V lost 0 bases and J lost 3 bases. Germline V gene lookup returns CDR1 SQVTM and CDR2 ANQGSEA. The CDR3 runs to 13 residues. The CDR3, as DNA: TGCAGCGTTGAAGAGGACAGGTACACTGAAGCTTTCTTT. Translation gives CSVEEDRYTEAFF.

CDR3 sequence reads: CASSLVGTGIYQPQHF. Here the CDR3 DNA reads TGTGCCAGCAGCTTGGTGGGGACAGGGATTTATCAGCCCCAGCATTTT. This sequence joins TRBV5-5 and TRBJ1-5; 9 nucleotides agree with TRBD1. Germline V CDR1 and CDR2: SGHKS, YYEKEE (reference sequence). The junction had 6 bases not matched to a gene; V was cut back by 0 bases and J by 5 bases. This CDR3 has 16 amino acids.

The V call is TRBV6-5, the J call TRBJ2-5; D is perhaps TRBD2 (6 bases). The ends were cut back, 0 bases at V and 4 bases at J, with 9 bases in the middle. Germline CDR1 and CDR2: MNHEY and SVGAGI. The CDR3 runs 14 residues. CDR3 nucleotide sequence: TGTGCCAGCAGTTACTCGGGGACTGGAGAGACCCAGTACTTC. Translating it yields CASSYSGTGETQYF.

The CDR3 is CASGARDRGTGELFF. In DNA, the CDR3 is TGTGCCAGCGGTGCCCGGGACAGGGGGACCGGGGAGCTGTTTTTT. J is TRBJ2-2 and V is TRBV7-9; 11 bases are shared with TRBD1. Losses at the gene ends were 8 bases for V and 5 bases for J; bases not matched to a gene: 7. This CDR3 comprises 15 residues. Germline CDR1 is SEHNR and CDR2 is FQNEAQ (reference sequence).

In regard to this clone: This sample includes further DNA sequences coding for the same CDR3. The chain joins TRBV7-2 to TRBJ2-3; 9 bases match TRBD2. Germline lookup yields CDR1 SGHTA and CDR2 FQGNSA. V trimming: 1 base; J trimming: 0 bases; junction bases outside the gene matches: 2. This CDR3 spans 16 amino acids. This chain's CDR3 is CASSLVLAGSTDTQYF. CDR3 nucleotides: TGTGCCAGCAGCTTAGTTCTAGCGGGAAGCACAGATACGCAGTATTTT. Combining the CDR3 with reference TRBV7-2 and TRBJ2-3 gives the whole variable domain GAGVSQSPSNKVTEKGKDVELRCDPISGHTALYWYRQSLGQGLEFLIYFQGNSAPDKSGLPSDRFSAERTGGSVSTLTIQRTQQEDSAVYLCASSLVLAGSTDTQYFGPGTRLTVL.

The chain uses TRBV6-6 and TRBJ2-7; 7 bases are a match to TRBD2. The trim removed 6 bases at V and 6 bases at J, leaving 8 bases unmatched. Germline assignment: CDR1 MNHNY and CDR2 SVGAGI (reference sequence). CDR3 length equals 13 residues. CDR3 coding DNA: TGTGCCAGCAGAAGACTAGCAGAGGGCGAGCAGTACTTC. It yields the protein CASRRLAEGEQYF.

The chain uses TRBV12-3 or TRBV12-4 and TRBJ2-7; TRBD2 is a possible D gene (6 bases). V lost 5 bases and J lost 9, with 17 bases in between. The CDR3 is 13 amino acids. CDR3 amino acids: CASSRGTPEGQYF. Here the CDR3 DNA reads TGTGCCAGCAGTCGCGGGACTCCGGAAGGGCAGTACTTC.

This chain joins TRBV5-4 and TRBJ2-7; TRBD2 matches 9 bases. Germline V lookup: CDR1 SGHNT, CDR2 YYREEE (reference sequence). After removal of 0 bases from V and 5 bases from J, the junction contained 12 bases not matched to a gene. This CDR3 contains 17 residues. CDR3 nucleotides: TGTGCCAGCAGCTTGGGTTTGGTCGGCGGGAGGGCCAACGAGCAGTACTTC. Protein sequence: CASSLGLVGGRANEQYF.

The J gene is TRBJ2-5, the V gene TRBV27; D is perhaps TRBD1 (5 bases). There are 14 residues in the CDR3. The V gene lost 6 bases and the J gene lost 2 bases, with 13 bases spanning the gap. Germline CDR1 reads MNHEY; CDR2 reads SMNVEV (reference sequence). CDR3 nucleotide sequence: TGTGCCAGCAGATTTACAGGTTTGCAAGAGACCCAGTACTTC. Encoded protein: CASRFTGLQETQYF.

The chain joins TRBV30 to TRBJ1-1, with a weak D call TRBD1 (5 bases). Looked up from germline, CDR1 is GTSNPN and CDR2 is SVGIG (reference sequence). Between the trimmed V and J ends, which lost 4 bases and 0 bases, there was a span of 9 bases. This CDR3 has 13 residues. CDR3 DNA sequence: TGTGCCTGGATGGCAGGGCTGAACACTGAAGCTTTCTTT. Translation: CAWMAGLNTEAFF.

V gene TRBV9 combines with J gene TRBJ2-7; TRBD1 aligns across 8 bases. Looked up from germline, CDR1 is SGDLS and CDR2 is YYNGEE. Trimming took 6 bases from V and 0 from J; bases not matched to a gene: 8. The CDR3 consists of 15 residues. The DNA for the CDR3 is TGTGCCAGCACGGCCGGGACAGGCCACTCCTACGAGCAGTACTTC. As protein: CASTAGTGHSYEQYF.

The V call is TRBV28, the J call TRBJ1-1, with 7 bases matching TRBD1. Per the germline V gene, CDR1 is MDHEN and CDR2 is SYDVKM. The ends lost 5 bases at V and 10 bases at J; junction bases unmatched: 10. This CDR3 is built from 13 residues. The CDR3 DNA sequence: TGTGCCAGCAGTCCCCCCGGGACAGTAGGAGCTTTCTTT. Translating it yields CASSPPGTVGAFF.